Listed here are 31 T cell receptor beta chains from one sample, sequenced in a study of blood T cell repertoires in COVID-19. Assay used: immunoSEQ multiplex PCR; TCRdb lists only in-frame clones, some missing. The data show 300,000 to 350,000 clones, about 91% seen once. Sequencing was carried out using peripheral blood. All receptors derive from a man aged 25 to 45 with COVID-19, enrolled during active disease.

This chain links TRBV7-2 with TRBJ2-3; D uncertain. The CDR3 contains 15 residues. Germline lookup yields CDR1 SGHTA and CDR2 FQGNSA. The ends were cut back, 0 bases at V and 7 bases at J, with 14 bases in the middle. This chain's CDR3 is CASSLAYSRLNTQYF. The CDR3 nucleotides read TGTGCCAGCAGCTTAGCATACTCCCGCCTGAATACGCAGTATTTT.

V gene TRBV3-1 (or the pseudogene TRBV3-2) combines with J gene TRBJ2-5; 8 bases align to TRBD2. Germline V gene sequence: CDR1 LGHDT, CDR2 YNNKEL (reference sequence). CDR3 length: 13 amino acids. V trimming: 8 bases; J trimming: 2 bases; junction bases outside the gene matches: 4. Here the CDR3 reads CASFSGIQETQYF. CDR3 DNA: TGTGCCAGCTTTAGCGGGATACAAGAGACCCAGTACTTC.

This rearrangement joins TRBV7-2 to TRBJ2-7; D is perhaps TRBD2 (6 bases). Trimming shortened V by 3 bases and J by 3 bases, and 12 bases separated the two germline ends. The CDR3 is 14 amino acids. Germline V lookup: CDR1 SGHTA, CDR2 FQGNSA. CDR3 in amino acids: CASSLPGLLYEQYF. The CDR3 nucleotides are TGTGCCAGCAGCTTGCCGGGACTCCTCTACGAGCAGTACTTC.

The rearrangement joins TRBV11-3 to TRBJ2-7, with 12 positions matching TRBD1. The germline V gene encodes CDR1 SGHNT and CDR2 YENEEA. V dropped 3 bases and J dropped 7; count of bases not matched to a gene: 4. This CDR3 spans 14 amino acids. Written as DNA, the CDR3 is TGTGCCAGCAGCTTGGGACAGGGGGCTGAGGAGCAGTACTTC. The encoded protein is CASSLGQGAEEQYF. The complete variable domain, with remaining parts taken from reference TRBV11-3 and TRBJ2-7, reads EAGVVQSPRYKIIEKKQPVAFWCNPISGHNTLYWYLQNLGQGPELLIRYENEEAVDDSQLPKDRFSAERLKGVDSTLKIQPAELGDSAVYLCASSLGQGAEEQYFGPGTRLTVT.

V gene TRBV29-1 combines with J gene TRBJ1-2; D gene unclear. Between the trimmed V and J ends, which lost 1 base and 6 bases, there was a span of 15 bases. CDR3 length: 14 residues. Per the germline V gene, CDR1 is SQVTM and CDR2 is ANQGSEA. CDR3 sequence (DNA): TGCAGCGTTGAAGCATGGGGTAGAGGGAATGGCTACACCTTC. It translates to CSVEAWGRGNGYTF.

The genes are TRBV6-6 and TRBJ1-5, with D perhaps TRBD1 (6 bases). Trimming removed 7 bases from V and 3 bases from J, with 13 bases in between. The CDR3 is 14 amino acids. Per the germline V gene, CDR1 is MNHNY and CDR2 is SVGAGI (reference sequence). The DNA for the CDR3 is TGTGCCAGCACCACACAGGGCCCCAATCAGCCCCAGCATTTT. Translating it yields CASTTQGPNQPQHF.

The V call is TRBV7-9, the J call TRBJ2-1; 7 positions match TRBD1. The germline V gene has CDR1 SEHNR and CDR2 FQNEAQ (reference sequence). V trimming: 4 bases; J trimming: 2 bases; junction bases outside the gene matches: 5. The CDR3 covers 15 residues. DNA of the CDR3: TGTGCCAGCAGCTCCACGAGGGGGCCCTACAATGAGCAGTTCTTC. It yields the protein CASSSTRGPYNEQFF.

The rearrangement joins TRBV11-2 to TRBJ2-7; a weak D match, TRBD2 (6 bases). Germline-derived CDR1 and CDR2 are SGHAT and FQNNGV. V lost 1 base to trimming and J lost 7 bases, with 17 bases between them. The CDR3 is made up of 15 amino acids. Here the CDR3 DNA reads TGTGCCAGCAGCTTAGCCACGGGTTCCGGGGGAGAGCAGTACTTC. It is translated as CASSLATGSGGEQYF.

The V gene is TRBV27, the J gene TRBJ2-1, with a weak D call TRBD1 (6 bases). Germline CDR1 MNHEY, CDR2 SMNVEV (reference sequence). The CDR3 length is 13 residues. V lost 5 bases and J lost 8, with 13 bases in between. CDR3 DNA sequence: TGTGCCAGCAGTCTTTTACAGGGTTATGAGCAGTTCTTC. It yields the protein CASSLLQGYEQFF.

The rearrangement joins TRBV20-1 to TRBJ1-3; D might be TRBD1 (5 bases). Germline-derived CDR1 and CDR2 are DFQATT and SNEGSKA (reference sequence). The V and J ends lost 3 bases and 3 bases respectively, with 12 bases between them. The CDR3 covers 14 residues. The CDR3 protein is CSASFRDGGNTIYF. CDR3 in DNA: TGCAGTGCTAGTTTCAGGGATGGTGGAAACACCATATATTTT.

This clone showed up just once. The genes are TRBV6-2 or TRBV6-3 and TRBJ1-3; D remains unclear. CDR1 is MNHEY and CDR2 is SVGEGT in the germline V gene. Trimming left V 2 bases short and J 0 bases short, with 14 bases between. The CDR3 runs to 17 residues. Here the CDR3 DNA reads TGTGCCAGCAGTTACCCCGTTGGGAGCGACTCTGGAAACACCATATATTTT. The encoded protein is CASSYPVGSDSGNTIYF.

The rearrangement uses TRBV2 and TRBJ2-7; D is possibly TRBD2 (6 bases). The length of the CDR3 is 14 residues. V dropped 7 bases and J dropped 2 bases, with 15 bases sitting between them. CDR1 is SNHLY, CDR2 FYNNEI, per germline. CDR3 amino acids: CASMRGPMAYEQYF. CDR3 in DNA: TGTGCCAGCATGCGGGGTCCGATGGCCTACGAGCAGTACTTC.

This clone was seen a handful of times. This chain links TRBV6-6 with TRBJ2-1; D not certain. The CDR3 loop spans 12 amino acids. V lost 0 bases, J lost 12 bases, and 9 bases lay in between. Germline V CDR1 and CDR2: MNHNY, SVGAGI (reference sequence). The CDR3, as DNA: TGTGCCAGCAGTTACTCGTGGGCTGGGCAGTTCTTC. Protein: CASSYSWAGQFF.

The J gene is TRBJ1-4, the V gene TRBV27; D gene unclear. Germline V gives CDR1 MNHEY, CDR2 SMNVEV (reference sequence). Trimming took off 6 bases at V and 8 bases at J, with 10 bases between the two ends. The CDR3 loop spans 12 amino acids. This CDR3 is CASSHPGEKLFF. Written as DNA, the CDR3 is TGTGCCAGCAGCCATCCGGGGGAAAAACTGTTTTTT.

The V and J genes are TRBV3-1 (or the pseudogene TRBV3-2) and TRBJ2-7, with TRBD2 identical over 14 bases. J was trimmed by 0 bases and V by 4 bases; bases with no gene match: 5. In germline, CDR1 is LGHDT, CDR2 YNNKEL (reference sequence). The CDR3 loop spans 17 amino acids. CDR3 DNA: TGTGCCAGCAGCCGACCCGGGACTAGCGGGAGCTCCTACGAGCAGTACTTC. Its translation: CASSRPGTSGSSYEQYF.

The V and J genes are TRBV9 and TRBJ2-7; tentatively, D is TRBD2 (5 bases). V was cut by 4 bases and J by 2 bases, with 10 bases left in between. Germline CDR1 and CDR2: SGDLS and YYNGEE. This CDR3 has 13 residues. The CDR3 region has the DNA TGTGCCAGCAGCCCGGGATTGACCTACGAGCAGTACTTC. Amino acid sequence: CASSPGLTYEQYF.

This clone was seen a handful of times. The rearrangement joins TRBV2 to TRBJ2-7, with D perhaps TRBD1 (5 bases). CDR3 length: 12 amino acids. Germline values: CDR1 SNHLY, CDR2 FYNNEI. The germline V and J ends were trimmed by 7 bases and 3 bases, with 10 bases remaining between them. CDR3 in amino acids: CASMGRGYEQYF. CDR3 nucleotides: TGTGCCAGCATGGGAAGGGGCTACGAGCAGTACTTC. Full variable domain (outside the CDR3, taken from reference TRBV2 and TRBJ2-7): EPEVTQTPSHQVTQMGQEVILRCVPISNHLYFYWYRQILGQKVEFLVSFYNNEISEKSEIFDDQFSVERPDGSNFTLKIRSTKLEDSAMYFCASMGRGYEQYFGPGTRLTVT.

The chain employs TRBV6-1 and TRBJ2-3, with TRBD1 identical over 7 bases. The CDR3 is made up of 15 amino acids. V trimming: 3 bases; J trimming: 2 bases; junction bases outside the gene matches: 5. Germline V gene lookup returns CDR1 MNHNS and CDR2 SASEGT. CDR3 coding DNA: TGTGCCAGCAGTGAGGGACAGTACTACACAGATACGCAGTATTTT. It is translated as CASSEGQYYTDTQYF.

V usage is TRBV5-1 and J usage is TRBJ2-7, with unresolved D. The CDR3 is 13 amino acids. Germline V gene sequence: CDR1 SGHRS, CDR2 YFSETQ. V was shortened by 3 bases and J by 3 bases, with 10 bases between the two germline ends. The CDR3 sequence is CASSYPGHYEQYF. CDR3 coding DNA: TGCGCCAGCAGCTACCCGGGTCACTACGAGCAGTACTTC.

Written as DNA, the CDR3 is TGTGCCTGGAGTGTGGACAGGGGGCAGGCTGAAGCTTTCTTT. Its translation is CAWSVDRGQAEAFF. The chain carries TRBV30 and TRBJ1-1, with 11 bases matching TRBD1. CDR1 is GTSNPN and CDR2 is SVGIG in the germline V gene (reference sequence). The J segment lost 6 bases and the V segment lost 0 bases, leaving 3 bases of the junction unmatched. The CDR3 sequence is 14 residues long.

The genes are TRBV7-2 and TRBJ2-3; 9 nucleotides align to TRBD2. Germline trimming cut 5 bases from V and 6 bases from J; bases unmatched to any gene: 9. CDR3 size: 15 residues. Looked up from germline, CDR1 is SGHTA and CDR2 is FQGNSA. This CDR3 is CASSRPAGGSDTQYF. The CDR3, as DNA: TGTGCCAGCAGCAGACCAGCGGGGGGCTCCGATACGCAGTATTTT.

About this clone: The sample contains more than one DNA sequence encoding this CDR3. This sequence joins TRBV29-1 and TRBJ2-2, with no clear D. The CDR3 is made up of 13 amino acids. V was trimmed by 1 base and J by 1 base, leaving 4 bases between them. Looked up from germline, CDR1 is SQVTM and CDR2 is ANQGSEA. The CDR3: CSVEGQNTGELFF. Here the CDR3 DNA reads TGCAGCGTTGAAGGACAGAACACCGGGGAGCTGTTTTTT.

J is TRBJ2-7 and V is TRBV19; 10 positions match TRBD2. The J segment lost 3 bases and the V segment lost 1 base, leaving 3 bases of the junction unmatched. This CDR3 contains 15 residues. Germline V lookup: CDR1 LNHDA, CDR2 SQIVND (reference sequence). The CDR3 sequence: CASSIVSSGGYEQYF. CDR3 coding DNA: TGTGCCAGTAGTATAGTATCTAGCGGGGGCTACGAGCAGTACTTC.

This chain uses TRBV7-9 with TRBJ1-2; TRBD1 might be the D (6 bases). Germline-derived CDR1 and CDR2 are SEHNR and FQNEAQ (reference sequence). The CDR3 extends over 15 amino acids. V was shortened by 3 bases and J by 0 bases, with 11 bases between the two germline ends. This CDR3 is CASSFRTAPNYGYTF. DNA for the CDR3: TGTGCCAGCAGCTTCCGGACAGCACCTAACTATGGCTACACCTTC.

The chain uses TRBV19 and TRBJ2-4; D is ambiguous. The CDR3 consists of 12 residues. V was cut by 2 bases and J by 7 bases, with 6 bases left in between. Germline V gene sequence: CDR1 LNHDA, CDR2 SQIVND (reference sequence). The CDR3 region has the DNA TGTGCCAGTAGTATAAACGGTAACATTCAGTACTTC. Residues: CASSINGNIQYF.

The CDR3 loop reads CASRSGGYGYTF. The CDR3 coding sequence is TGTGCCAGCAGGTCAGGGGGGTACGGCTACACCTTC. The V and J genes are TRBV7-2 and TRBJ1-2, with TRBD1 identical over 7 bases. The CDR3 sequence is 12 residues long. CDR1 is SGHTA and CDR2 is FQGNSA in the germline V gene. V was clipped by 6 bases and J by 8 bases; unmatched bases: 6. Full variable domain (rest looked up from reference TRBV7-2 and TRBJ1-2): GAGVSQSPSNKVTEKGKDVELRCDPISGHTALYWYRQSLGQGLEFLIYFQGNSAPDKSGLPSDRFSAERTGGSVSTLTIQRTQQEDSAVYLCASRSGGYGYTFGSGTRLTVV.

This chain connects TRBV30 to TRBJ2-1; TRBD2 aligns across 8 bases. Germline V gene data show CDR1 as GTSNPN and CDR2 as SVGIG (reference sequence). V dropped 0 bases and J dropped 2; count of bases not matched to a gene: 3. The CDR3 spans 15 residues. The CDR3 reads CAWSVSGSTYNEQFF. CDR3 nucleotide sequence: TGTGCCTGGAGTGTAAGCGGGAGTACCTACAATGAGCAGTTCTTC.

The chain recombines TRBV19 with TRBJ1-1; the D gene is possibly TRBD1 (6 bases). Per the germline V gene, CDR1 is LNHDA and CDR2 is SQIVND (reference sequence). V was clipped by 1 base and J by 3 bases, with 15 bases between them. The CDR3 loop spans 16 amino acids. The CDR3 DNA reads TGTGCCAGTAGTATAGGGTCCGGGGGGCCTTACACTGAAGCTTTCTTT. It is translated as CASSIGSGGPYTEAFF.

The chain has TRBV9 and TRBJ2-7, with 14 bases matching TRBD2. Germline CDR1 reads SGDLS; CDR2 reads YYNGEE. V gave up 4 bases and J gave up 4 bases; unmatched junction bases: 10. The CDR3 is made up of 17 amino acids. The CDR3 nucleotides read TGTGCCAGCAGCACGGGACTAGCGGGAGTTTCACAGTACGAGCAGTACTTC. It is translated as CASSTGLAGVSQYEQYF.

The chain couples TRBV27 to TRBJ2-7; 8 positions agree with TRBD1. Germline CDR1 reads MNHEY; CDR2 reads SMNVEV (reference sequence). J was trimmed by 5 bases and V by 5 bases; bases with no gene match: 8. The CDR3 contains 14 residues. The CDR3 is CASSPYLTGDEQYF. CDR3 sequence (DNA): TGTGCCAGCAGTCCCTACCTGACAGGGGACGAGCAGTACTTC.

Only a few counts were recorded for this clone. The chain joins TRBV2 to TRBJ2-1, with no clear D. V lost 4 bases and J lost 0, with 10 bases in between. The CDR3 length is 15 residues. Germline lookup yields CDR1 SNHLY and CDR2 FYNNEI. DNA of the CDR3: TGTGCCAGCAGTGGAAACTTCCTCTCCTACAATGAGCAGTTCTTC. It specifies CASSGNFLSYNEQFF.